The sequence of this TCR beta chain was determined in a study of T cell repertoires in aging, cancer and after chemotherapy (dated by TCRdb to the late 2010s). Background for the entire study: Donors were distributed across six age groups ranging from 30 or younger to 70 or older, with at least three individuals included per group. To look at immunoaging and at how T cells reconstitute after chemotherapy, the study profiled TCR beta repertoires in peripheral blood from both healthy donors and cancer patients. In total, the full dataset held several million TCR reads. In the solid tumor group, paired pre- and post-chemotherapy samples were obtained from brain tumor (glioblastoma) patients receiving temozolomide-based therapy. Alongside 95 healthy donors serving as a reference group, the cohort included 200 to 250 cancer patients, of whom some 91 had hematological cancers and 120 to 130 had solid cancers.

Overall study results and their limits: Compared with age-matched healthy donors, untreated patients with hematological or solid cancers had significantly lower TCR diversity and higher clonality in blood. In healthy donors, the drop in TCR diversity with age came mainly from a loss of richness, whereas in cancer patients a loss of evenness also played a part. It was noted by the authors that conclusions about immunological memory after chemotherapy cannot be drawn from the repertoire data. In both cancer cohorts, median generation probability rose over the chemotherapy interval, which suggests that the repertoire was reconstituted through rebound thymic output.

Rearranged TRB sequences spanning V, D and J segments were amplified by multiplex touch-down PCR using a mixed TRB-A/B primer pool. Two consecutive PCR reactions with Phusion HS II polymerase added Illumina adapters and sample indices to the amplicons. The amplicons were purified from gel with the NucleoSpin Gel and PCR Clean-up kit and then assessed with Qubit and an Agilent 2100 Bioanalyzer. Sequencing of libraries was carried out on an Illumina MiSeq in 600-cycle, single-indexed, paired-end runs. In the original analysis: Processing of the TRB sequences was carried out with MiXCR versions 2.12 and 3.0.5. Each unique CDR3 nucleotide sequence was treated as one clone, and only productive sequences with two or more reads were kept. The repertoire metrics were Shannon diversity, evenness, clonality (defined as one minus evenness), and alpha-parameterized diversity profiles covering alpha 0 to 5. Generation probabilities of clones in paired pre- and post-chemotherapy samples were computed with the IGoR algorithm. The raw public reads went through TCRdb reprocessing: fastp at Q25, MiXCR clone calling, in-frame beta chains kept. Rows matching on CDR3 protein sequence are summarized as one entry with the most common DNA and genes. The V and J calls shown here were made by TCRdb, not taken from the authors' results. This sample is represented by 15,000 to 20,000 distinct CDR3 sequences; roughly two fifths of them were singletons. The ten biggest clones cover 15% to 20% of the sample.

A distance of 10 bases separates the germline ends of V and J, which lose 3 bases and 5 bases respectively. From the germline V gene (reference sequence), CDR1 is MNHEY and CDR2 is SMNVEV. Counted from cysteine to phenylalanine, this CDR3 has 13 amino acids. Just the 39-base CDR3 DNA is kept, in frame starting at base 1. About this clonotype: Its antigen is still unknown. Base-call qualities are not available, and no considerably larger clone is one nucleotide away.

Instead of sorted cells or RNA, genomic DNA extracted from peripheral blood served as the source for amplifying TCR beta rearrangements. This TCR derives from a human donor with a solid tumor. This receptor chain uses TRBV27 and TRBJ1-1; D gene: possibly TRBD1, on 5 matching bases. Sequencing input: blood. In nucleotide form, the sequence is TGTGCCAGCAGTTTGGGGGGGTGGACTGAAGCTTTCTTT. Translated, this gives CASSLGGWTEAFF.